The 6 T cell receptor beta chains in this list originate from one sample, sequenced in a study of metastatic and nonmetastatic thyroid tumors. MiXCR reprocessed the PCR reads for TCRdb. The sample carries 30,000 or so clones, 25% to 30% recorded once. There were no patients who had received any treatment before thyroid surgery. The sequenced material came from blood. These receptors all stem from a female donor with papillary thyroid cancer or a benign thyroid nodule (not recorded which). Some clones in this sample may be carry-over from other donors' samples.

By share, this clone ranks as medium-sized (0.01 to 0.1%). The CDR3 bases are TGTGCCACCAGCATGGGGGGGACGAGAAAGTACGAGCAGTACTTC. Its translation is CATSMGGTRKYEQYF. This sequence joins TRBV15 and TRBJ2-7; 7 nucleotides line up with TRBD2. The CDR3 spans 15 residues. The J segment lost 4 bases and the V segment lost 4 bases, leaving 10 bases of the junction unmatched. Germline V lookup: CDR1 LNHNV, CDR2 YYDKDF (reference sequence).

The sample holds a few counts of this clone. The CDR3 DNA reads TGTGCCAGCAGCTTAAACGATGAGCAGTTCTTC. It encodes CASSLNDEQFF. The chain links TRBV7-3 to TRBJ2-1; unclear D gene. CDR1 is SGHTA and CDR2 is FQGTGA in the germline V gene. V was clipped by 1 base and J by 8 bases, with 3 bases between them. The CDR3 consists of 11 residues.

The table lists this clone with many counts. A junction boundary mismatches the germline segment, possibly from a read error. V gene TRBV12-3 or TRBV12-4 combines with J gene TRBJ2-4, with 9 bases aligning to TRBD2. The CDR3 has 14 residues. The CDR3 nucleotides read TGTGCCAGCAGTCCGGGACTAGCCGAAAACATTCAGTACTTC. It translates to CASSPGLAENIQYF.

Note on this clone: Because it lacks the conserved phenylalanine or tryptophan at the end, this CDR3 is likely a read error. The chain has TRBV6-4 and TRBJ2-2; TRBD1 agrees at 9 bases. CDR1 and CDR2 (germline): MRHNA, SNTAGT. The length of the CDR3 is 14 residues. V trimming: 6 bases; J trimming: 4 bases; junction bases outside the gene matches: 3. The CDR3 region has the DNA TGTGCCAGCAGACCGGACAGGGGCACCGGGGAGCTGTTTATT. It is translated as CASRPDRGTGELFI.

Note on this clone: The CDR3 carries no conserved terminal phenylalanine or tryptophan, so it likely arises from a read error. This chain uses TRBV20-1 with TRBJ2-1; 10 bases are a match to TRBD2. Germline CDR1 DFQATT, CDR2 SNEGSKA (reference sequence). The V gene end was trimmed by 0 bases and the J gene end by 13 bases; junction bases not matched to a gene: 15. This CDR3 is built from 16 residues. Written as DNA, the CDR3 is TGCAGTGCTAGAGAACATTCCGGACTAGCGGAGATTGATCAGTTCTAC. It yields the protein CSAREHSGLAEIDQFY.

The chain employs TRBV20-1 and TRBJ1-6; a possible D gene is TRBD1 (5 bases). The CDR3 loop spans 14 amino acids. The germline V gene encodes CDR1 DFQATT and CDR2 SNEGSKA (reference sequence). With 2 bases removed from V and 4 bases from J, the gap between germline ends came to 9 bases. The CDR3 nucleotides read TGCAGTGCTAGATCGACAGTTTATAATTCACCCCTCCACTTT. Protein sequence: CSARSTVYNSPLHF.